These 9 T cell receptor beta chains came from one sample sequenced in a study of blood T cell repertoires in COVID-19. Repertoires were generated with immunoSEQ multiplex PCR, while TCRdb's copy carries only in-frame clones and drops some. The sample includes roughly 200,000 clones, around 84% of them seen just once. What was sequenced was peripheral blood. The receptors come from a human donor in a cohort sampled during active COVID-19.

Ten or more counts support this clone. The J gene is TRBJ2-7, the V gene TRBV19; a possible D gene is TRBD1 (5 bases). Germline V CDR1 and CDR2: LNHDA, SQIVND (reference sequence). The CDR3 extends over 14 amino acids. V was shortened by 1 base and J by 6 bases, with 13 bases between the two germline ends. CDR3: CASSIGFQGREQYF. CDR3 bases: TGTGCCAGTAGTATAGGGTTCCAGGGTCGCGAGCAGTACTTC. The variable domain in full, with the rest retrieved from reference TRBV19 and TRBJ2-7, is DGGITQSPKYLFRKEGQNVTLSCEQNLNHDAMYWYRQDPGQGLRLIYYSQIVNDFQKGDIAEGYSVSREKKESFPLTVTSAQKNPTAFYLCASSIGFQGREQYFGPGTRLTVT.

The rearrangement joins TRBV18 to TRBJ2-1; D not resolved. Trimming left V 1 base short and J 0 bases short, with 13 bases between. Germline CDR1 and CDR2: KGHSH and LQKENI. The CDR3 has 17 amino acids. CDR3: CASSPLAVLNSYNEQFF. The DNA for the CDR3 is TGTGCCAGCTCACCACTTGCGGTACTAAACTCCTACAATGAGCAGTTCTTC.

This clone has at least ten counts. This sequence joins TRBV2 and TRBJ2-5; D is ambiguous. In germline, CDR1 is SNHLY, CDR2 FYNNEI. V lost 4 bases, J lost 4 bases, and 10 bases lay in between. The CDR3 loop spans 13 amino acids. The chain's CDR3 is CASSVASGETQYF. The CDR3 DNA reads as TGTGCCAGCAGTGTTGCTAGTGGAGAGACCCAGTACTTC.

V gene TRBV28 combines with J gene TRBJ2-7; a possible D gene is TRBD1 (5 bases). Looked up from germline, CDR1 is MDHEN and CDR2 is SYDVKM. The CDR3 spans 14 residues. The V and J ends lost 5 bases and 0 bases respectively, with 11 bases between them. The CDR3 DNA is TGTGCCAGCAGTCCTGTGACAGTCTCCTACGAGCAGTACTTC. This gives the protein CASSPVTVSYEQYF.

This chain connects TRBV27 to TRBJ1-5, with a possible D match to TRBD1 (5 bases). The CDR3 covers 11 residues. Germline V CDR1 and CDR2: MNHEY, SMNVEV (reference sequence). Trimming cost V 5 bases and J 11 bases, with 10 bases left between them. CDR3 in amino acids: CASSAGGAQHF. For the CDR3, the DNA is TGTGCCAGCAGTGCTGGGGGGGCCCAGCATTTT.

This chain connects TRBV5-4 to TRBJ1-3, with D perhaps matching TRBD1 (6 bases). The CDR3 sequence is 13 residues long. CDR1 and CDR2 (germline): SGHNT, YYREEE (reference sequence). The ends were cut back, 5 bases at V and 8 bases at J, with 14 bases in the middle. The CDR3 protein is CASRNRASDTIYF. The CDR3 DNA reads as TGTGCCAGCAGGAACAGGGCCTCGGACACCATATATTTT. The variable domain in full, completed from reference TRBV5-4 and TRBJ1-3, reads ETGVTQSPTHLIKTRGQQVTLRCSSQSGHNTVSWYQQALGQGPQFIFQYYREEENGRGNFPPRFSGLQFPNYSSELNVNALELDDSALYLCASRNRASDTIYFGEGSWLTVV.

This clone occurred a few times. The V gene is TRBV28, the J gene TRBJ1-2; D is possibly TRBD1 (6 bases). The CDR3 runs to 13 residues. CDR1 and CDR2 (germline): MDHEN, SYDVKM. V shed 10 bases and J shed 3 bases, with 15 bases lying between them. In DNA form, the CDR3 reads TGTGCCACCCTACTCACAGGGCACTATGGCTACACCTTC. Its translation: CATLLTGHYGYTF.

The chain has TRBV5-5 and TRBJ1-2, with 7 bases aligning to TRBD1. V lost 3 bases and J lost 5; bases outside the gene matches: 7. The CDR3 loop spans 14 amino acids. Per germline, CDR1 SGHKS and CDR2 YYEKEE (reference sequence). This CDR3 is CASSSTGEHYGYTF. For the CDR3, the DNA is TGTGCCAGCAGCTCCACAGGGGAGCATTATGGCTACACCTTC. Combining the CDR3 with reference TRBV5-5 and TRBJ1-2 gives the whole variable domain DAGVTQSPTHLIKTRGQQVTLRCSPISGHKSVSWYQQVLGQGPQFIFQYYEKEERGRGNFPDRFSARQFPNYSSELNVNALLLGDSALYLCASSSTGEHYGYTFGSGTRLTVV.

The V gene is TRBV7-8, the J gene TRBJ1-2; 9 nucleotides line up with TRBD1. With 5 bases clipped from V and 6 bases from J, the junction kept 10 bases outside the gene matches. The length of the CDR3 is 15 residues. Per germline, CDR1 SGHVS and CDR2 FQNEAQ. This CDR3 is CASSPTGTGLHGYTF. The CDR3 DNA reads as TGTGCCAGCAGCCCCACCGGGACAGGGCTTCATGGCTACACCTTC.